A selection of T cell receptor beta chains follows, all from one sample in a study of Ad26.COV2.S vaccination and SARS-CoV-2 variants. Generated by immunoSEQ multiplex PCR, the TCRdb table keeps only in-frame clones and is missing some. The sample carries 350,000 to 450,000 clones, around 92% recorded once. This specimen was peripheral blood, taken after recovery from COVID-19. Receptors were obtained from a human donor who had recovered from COVID-19. CDR3s include the opening cysteine and the closing phenylalanine or tryptophan. The D gene is left open where the match is weak. Clone size is not always given. Where it is, it says once, few, many or a class for expanded clones.

TRBV19	TRBD1	-	TRBJ1-2	CASSSNRGWGPNYGYTF	TGTGCCAGTAGTAGTAACAGGGGATGGGGGCCAAACTATGGCTACACCTTC
TRBV3-1/TRBV3-2	-	-	TRBJ1-5	CASSQGQGGGQPQHF	TGTGCCAGCAGCCAAGGGCAGGGAGGAGGCCAGCCCCAGCATTTT
TRBV1	-	-	TRBJ2-1	CTSNYSLGLARSYNEQFF	TGCACCAGCAACTACTCTTTGGGACTAGCGAGGTCCTACAATGAGCAGTTCTTC
TRBV27	-	-	TRBJ1-4	CASSRVAGGEKLFF	TGTGCCAGCAGTCGAGTCGCTGGGGGTGAAAAACTGTTTTTT
TRBV20-1	-	-	TRBJ1-2	CSANNYGYTF	TGCAGTGCTAATAACTATGGCTACACCTTC
TRBV5-1	TRBD1	-	TRBJ2-3	CASSLNGQGGTDTQYF	TGCGCCAGCAGCCTGAATGGACAGGGAGGCACAGATACGCAGTATTTT
TRBV5-4	-	-	TRBJ2-1	CASSLEGGTMRQFF	TGTGCCAGCAGCTTGGAGGGGGGGACAATGAGGCAGTTCTTC
TRBV9	-	-	TRBJ1-3	CASSAGSSGNTIYF	TGTGCCAGCAGCGCAGGGAGTTCTGGAAACACCATATATTTT
TRBV15	-	-	TRBJ1-3	CATWNPANSGNTIYF	TGTGCCACCTGGAACCCAGCCAACTCTGGAAACACCATATATTTT
TRBV6-1	-	-	TRBJ1-1	CASSEAGAPNTEAFF	TGTGCCAGCAGTGAAGCAGGAGCGCCGAACACTGAAGCTTTCTTT
TRBV9	TRBD1	-	TRBJ1-1	CASSVEDRGGWDAFF	TGTGCCAGCAGCGTAGAGGACAGGGGCGGATGGGATGCTTTCTTT
TRBV18	TRBD1	-	TRBJ1-1	CASSRDRGNTEAFF	TGTGCCAGCTCACGGGACAGGGGTAACACTGAAGCTTTCTTT
TRBV19	TRBD1	-	TRBJ2-6	CASSGPGGAGANVLTF	TGTGCCAGTAGTGGTCCAGGGGGCGCTGGGGCCAACGTCCTGACTTTC
TRBV4-1	-	-	TRBJ2-1	CASSQGPGLFNNEQFF	TGCGCCAGCAGCCAAGGACCGGGACTTTTCAACAATGAGCAGTTCTTC
TRBV9	-	-	TRBJ1-1	CASSGKGGVTEAFF	TGTGCCAGCAGCGGGAAGGGCGGGGTCACTGAAGCTTTCTTT
TRBV29-1	TRBD2	few	TRBJ2-1	CSVEGTSGMSSYNEQFF	TGCAGCGTTGAAGGGACTAGCGGGATGAGCTCCTACAATGAGCAGTTCTTC
TRBV6-5	-	once	TRBJ1-2	CASSSGIETAGYTF	TGTGCCAGCAGTTCAGGAATCGAAACCGCGGGCTACACCTTC
TRBV6-5	-	-	TRBJ1-4	CASSYSAEATNEKLFF	TGTGCCAGCAGTTACTCAGCGGAGGCAACTAATGAAAAACTGTTTTTT
TRBV10-1	-	-	TRBJ2-7	CASSVGGSSYEQYF	TGCGCCAGCAGTGTTGGAGGAAGCTCCTACGAGCAGTACTTC
TRBV3-1/TRBV3-2	-	few	TRBJ1-6	CASSQEGQGYSPLHF	TGTGCCAGCAGCCAAGAAGGGCAGGGTTATTCACCCCTCCACTTT
TRBV5-1	-	-	TRBJ1-1	CASSYGTGNTEAFF	TGCGCCAGCAGTTACGGGACGGGGAACACTGAAGCTTTCTTT
TRBV7-9	-	-	TRBJ2-1	CASSLGSYNEQFF	TGTGCCAGCAGCTTAGGTTCCTACAATGAGCAGTTCTTC
TRBV10-3	-	-	TRBJ2-1	CAISGTTKGHNEQFF	TGTGCCATCAGTGGGACGACAAAAGGCCACAATGAGCAGTTCTTC
TRBV5-1	-	-	TRBJ2-7	CASSFSGGYEQYF	TGCGCCAGCAGCTTTTCAGGGGGGTACGAGCAGTACTTC
TRBV19	-	-	TRBJ1-2	CASSILGGAHGYTF	TGTGCCAGTAGTATCCTCGGGGGGGCACATGGCTACACCTTC
TRBV27	-	-	TRBJ1-2	CASSLGGGGYGYTF	TGTGCCAGCAGTTTAGGTGGGGGCGGTTATGGCTACACCTTC
TRBV6-1	-	-	TRBJ2-5	CASSENVARGGKETQYF	TGTGCCAGCAGTGAAAACGTTGCTAGGGGGGGAAAAGAGACCCAGTACTTC
TRBV20-1	-	-	TRBJ1-2	CSAGTLYGYTF	TGCAGTGCCGGGACCCTCTATGGCTACACCTTC
TRBV7-9	-	-	TRBJ2-2	CASSYSGELFF	TGTGCCAGCAGCTACAGCGGGGAGCTGTTTTTT
TRBV18	-	-	TRBJ1-2	CASSPPGGGYTF	TGTGCCAGCTCACCACCGGGTGGCGGCTACACCTTC
TRBV19	-	-	TRBJ1-2	CASSLGTFSYGYTF	TGTGCCAGTAGCCTTGGGACCTTCTCCTATGGCTACACCTTC
TRBV5-6	TRBD1	-	TRBJ2-7	CASSPAGTGTYEQYF	TGTGCCAGCAGCCCGGCCGGGACAGGGACATACGAGCAGTACTTC
TRBV6-1	-	-	TRBJ2-7	CASSESTGRAYEQYF	TGTGCCAGCAGTGAAAGCACAGGAAGGGCCTACGAGCAGTACTTC
TRBV9	-	few	TRBJ1-6	CASSVGDSPLHF	TGTGCCAGCAGCGTAGGAGATTCACCCCTCCACTTT
TRBV20-1	-	once	TRBJ1-1	CSARYGGEAFF	TGCAGTGCTAGGTATGGAGGTGAAGCTTTCTTT
TRBV7-2	-	-	TRBJ2-5	CASSINQGETQYF	TGTGCCAGCAGCATAAACCAGGGCGAGACCCAGTACTTC
TRBV21-1	-	once	TRBJ2-3	CASSKATDSFRMGTDTQYF	TGTGCCAGCAGCAAAGCCACGGACAGTTTTCGAATGGGCACAGATACGCAGTATTTT
TRBV7-2	TRBD1	-	TRBJ1-1	CASRRHPGQGLSTEAFF	TGTGCCAGCAGAAGACATCCGGGACAGGGACTTAGCACTGAAGCTTTCTTT
TRBV5-4	TRBD2	-	TRBJ2-5	CASSLAGGGETQYF	TGTGCCAGCAGCTTGGCCGGGGGGGGAGAGACCCAGTACTTC
TRBV9	-	-	TRBJ2-3	CASSAFPSGSQYF	TGTGCCAGCAGTGCCTTTCCGTCGGGCTCGCAGTATTTT
TRBV3-1/TRBV3-2	TRBD1	-	TRBJ1-2	CASSQLTGDYGYTF	TGTGCCAGCAGCCAGCTAACAGGGGACTATGGCTACACCTTC
TRBV27	TRBD1	-	TRBJ2-7	CASRDRAYEQYF	TGTGCCAGCCGGGACAGGGCCTACGAGCAGTACTTC
TRBV7-9	-	-	TRBJ1-5	CASSLGQINQPQHF	TGTGCCAGCAGCTTAGGGCAGATCAATCAGCCCCAGCATTTT
TRBV2	-	-	TRBJ1-2	CASTPPGRGGQNGYTF	TGTGCCAGCACCCCCCCGGGTAGAGGGGGTCAAAATGGCTACACCTTC
TRBV11-3	-	once	TRBJ2-3	CASSLGASTYTDTQYF	TGTGCCAGCAGCTTGGGGGCCAGTACCTACACAGATACGCAGTATTTT
TRBV5-4	TRBD2	-	TRBJ2-5	CASSLGGGGTQETQYF	TGTGCCAGCAGCTTAGGCGGGGGTGGAACCCAAGAGACCCAGTACTTC
TRBV7-9	-	-	TRBJ2-1	CASSLLGDEQFF	TGTGCCAGCAGCTTGTTAGGGGATGAGCAGTTCTTC
TRBV11-2	TRBD1	-	TRBJ1-1	CASSSWTGTGTEAFF	TGTGCCAGCAGCTCGTGGACAGGGACGGGCACTGAAGCTTTCTTT
TRBV12-3/TRBV12-4	-	-	TRBJ1-2	CASSLTWNSFYTF	TGTGCCAGCAGTCTTACCTGGAACAGCTTTTACACCTTC
TRBV6-1	-	-	TRBJ1-5	CASSEAERAVNQPQHF	TGTGCCAGCAGTGAAGCCGAGAGGGCAGTCAATCAGCCCCAGCATTTT
TRBV7-9	TRBD1	-	TRBJ1-2	CASSLAGRGAYGYTF	TGTGCCAGCAGCTTAGCGGGCAGGGGGGCCTATGGCTACACCTTC
TRBV5-1	TRBD1	-	TRBJ1-1	CASSPGTGNMNTEAFF	TGCGCCAGCAGCCCGGGGACAGGGAACATGAACACTGAAGCTTTCTTT
TRBV27	-	-	TRBJ2-5	CASSTGTLWETQYF	TGTGCCAGCAGCACAGGGACACTCTGGGAGACCCAGTACTTC
TRBV7-2	-	-	TRBJ2-1	CASSLAGGHYNEQFF	TGTGCCAGCAGCTTAGCGGGGGGTCACTACAATGAGCAGTTCTTC
TRBV5-1	-	once	TRBJ1-1	CASSPIRAGRNTEAFF	TGCGCCAGCAGCCCGATCAGGGCAGGAAGGAACACTGAAGCTTTCTTT
TRBV2	TRBD2	-	TRBJ2-2	CASSVTSGGIGGELFF	TGTGCCAGCAGCGTAACTAGCGGGGGGATCGGCGGGGAGCTGTTTTTT
TRBV21-1	-	-	TRBJ2-3	CASSKAKGQVAGGNSTDTQYF	-
TRBV10-3	-	-	TRBJ2-4	CAISDIGGHIQYF	TGTGCCATCAGTGATATTGGGGGTCACATTCAGTACTTC
TRBV2	TRBD2	-	TRBJ2-5	CASSEFGGGTQYF	TGTGCCAGCAGTGAATTCGGCGGGGGGACCCAGTACTTC
TRBV28	-	-	TRBJ1-5	CASTLSGGNNQPQHF	TGTGCCAGCACCCTTTCGGGGGGGAACAATCAGCCCCAGCATTTT